The 21 T cell receptor beta chains below all came from one sample that was sequenced in a study of CD8 T cells in ankylosing spondylitis. TCRdb redid the calling of the 5' RACE reads with MiXCR, one entry per CDR3 protein. In the table there are approximately 300,000 distinct CDR3 sequences, about 20% of which are singletons. Sequenced material: blood, either unsorted or a sorted T cell fraction (not recorded which). These receptors were obtained from a female donor with ankylosing spondylitis or in good health (not recorded which).

The chain links TRBV5-1 to TRBJ2-7; TRBD2 agrees at 8 bases. Trimming at V came to 0 bases and at J to 7 bases, leaving 6 bases not matched to a gene. Looked up from germline, CDR1 is SGHRS and CDR2 is YFSETQ. CDR3 length equals 14 residues. As DNA, the CDR3 is TGCGCCAGCAGCTTGGAGGGACTAGGGTGGGAGCAGTACTTC. Its translation is CASSLEGLGWEQYF.

J is TRBJ2-7 and V is TRBV20-1, with 8 positions matching TRBD1. Germline lookup yields CDR1 DFQATT and CDR2 SNEGSKA (reference sequence). With V trimmed by 6 bases and J by 3 bases, 10 bases remained unmatched. This CDR3 region has 14 residues. DNA for the CDR3: TGCAGTGCAACTAGACAGGGGAAGGGCTACGAGCAGTACTTC. It yields the protein CSATRQGKGYEQYF.

The rearrangement joins TRBV2 to TRBJ2-1, with a weak D call TRBD1 (6 bases). Germline V gene sequence: CDR1 SNHLY, CDR2 FYNNEI. V was clipped by 5 bases and J by 2 bases, with 7 bases between them. This CDR3 has 13 residues. The CDR3 coding sequence is TGTGCCAGCAGTACAGGGACCTACAATGAGCAGTTCTTC. It is translated as CASSTGTYNEQFF.

The V call is TRBV20-1, the J call TRBJ2-4; TRBD1 aligns across 7 bases. Trimming at V came to 5 bases and at J to 7 bases, leaving 2 bases not matched to a gene. Germline CDR1 reads DFQATT; CDR2 reads SNEGSKA (reference sequence). The CDR3 length is 11 residues. The CDR3 nucleotides are TGCAGTGCTGTACAGGGGAACATTCAGTACTTC. Protein: CSAVQGNIQYF.

This clonotype has a handful of counts. The chain employs TRBV27 and TRBJ2-2; D unresolved. CDR1 MNHEY and CDR2 SMNVEV come from the germline V gene (reference sequence). The CDR3 length is 13 residues. The germline V and J ends were trimmed by 4 bases and 1 base, with 4 bases remaining between them. DNA for the CDR3: TGTGCCAGCAGTTGGCTGAACACCGGGGAGCTGTTTTTT. The encoded protein is CASSWLNTGELFF.

The chain joins TRBV19 to TRBJ1-1; D is possibly TRBD1 (6 bases). Germline assignment: CDR1 LNHDA and CDR2 SQIVND (reference sequence). The germline V and J ends were trimmed by 7 bases and 6 bases, with 15 bases remaining between them. This CDR3 is built from 13 residues. CDR3: CASTIRGQPEAFF. The CDR3 DNA sequence: TGTGCCAGTACCATTCGCGGACAGCCTGAAGCTTTCTTT.

This chain connects TRBV12-3 or TRBV12-4 to TRBJ2-1; D gene uncertain. V was pared by 3 bases and J by 0 bases, with 12 bases between. The CDR3 totals 16 residues. As DNA, the CDR3 is TGTGCCAGCAGTTTCACGGGCCTGAGCTCCTACAATGAGCAGTTCTTC. Its translation is CASSFTGLSSYNEQFF.

This clonotype was picked up a small number of times. The CDR3 DNA reads TGTGCCACCAGCAGAGGGCAAGGCCCCCTCACAGATACGCAGTATTTT. Translated, it gives CATSRGQGPLTDTQYF. The rearrangement joins TRBV15 to TRBJ2-3; D is unresolved. This CDR3 contains 16 residues. Looked up from germline, CDR1 is LNHNV and CDR2 is YYDKDF (reference sequence). The ends were cut back, 1 base at V and 2 bases at J, with 13 bases in the middle.

V usage is TRBV28 and J usage is TRBJ2-7, with TRBD2 as a possible D gene (5 bases). Germline CDR1 MDHEN, CDR2 SYDVKM. With 6 bases removed from V and 7 bases from J, the gap between germline ends came to 16 bases. The CDR3 totals 13 residues. CDR3 sequence: CASRRGHLWEQYF. CDR3 coding DNA: TGTGCCAGCAGACGGGGTCACCTTTGGGAGCAGTACTTC.

Remarks on this clonotype: A junction end diverges from the germline sequence, so it may reflect a read error. The DNA of the CDR3 is TGTGCCAGCTCCTGGGGGCGGAGGGGGAATGAGCAGGTCTTC. Translation gives CASSWGRRGNEQVF. V is TRBV25-1 and J is TRBJ2-1, with D perhaps matching TRBD1 or TRBD2 (6 bases each). The germline CDR1 and CDR2 sequences are MGHDK and SYGVNS. This CDR3 comprises 14 residues.

At least ten counts were recorded for this clonotype. This sequence joins TRBV4-3 and TRBJ2-7; 7 bases map to TRBD1. Germline CDR1 and CDR2: LGHNA and YSLEER. The trim removed 1 base at V and 2 bases at J, leaving 2 bases unmatched. This CDR3 has 14 residues. CDR3 DNA sequence: TGCGCCAGCAGCCAAGGACAGGGTGCCTACGAGCAGTACTTC. Its protein is CASSQGQGAYEQYF.

CDR3 in amino acids: CRYRSAYEQYF. The CDR3 coding sequence is TGCAGATATCGATCCGCCTACGAGCAGTACTTC. V usage is TRBV20-1 and J usage is TRBJ2-7; D call uncertain. This CDR3 region has 11 residues. Germline loops: CDR1 DFQATT, CDR2 SNEGSKA (reference sequence).

V usage is TRBV24-1 and J usage is TRBJ2-3, with 10 bases lining up with TRBD2. This CDR3 region has 16 residues. The V gene end was trimmed by 4 bases and the J gene end by 2 bases; junction bases not matched to a gene: 5. The V gene's germline CDR1 is KGHDR and CDR2 SFDVKD. The CDR3 bases are TGTGCCACCAGTGACCCTAGCGGGGGTACCACAGATACGCAGTATTTT. Translating gives CATSDPSGGTTDTQYF.

This clonotype was seen at least ten times. The chain recombines TRBV5-1 with TRBJ2-5, with 8 bases fitting TRBD2. V shed 0 bases and J 5 bases; nucleotides not matched to a gene: 12. Germline V gene data show CDR1 as SGHRS and CDR2 as YFSETQ. This CDR3 is built from 17 residues. The CDR3 loop is CASSLGASGFLPETQYF. The DNA of the CDR3 is TGCGCCAGCAGCTTGGGGGCTAGCGGGTTCTTACCGGAGACCCAGTACTTC.

This clonotype showed up just a few times. This rearrangement joins TRBV5-1 to TRBJ2-3; 7 bases are shared with TRBD2. CDR3 length: 15 amino acids. With 3 bases clipped from V and 1 base from J, the junction kept 5 bases outside the gene matches. Germline values: CDR1 SGHRS, CDR2 YFSETQ. The CDR3 coding sequence is TGCGCCAGCAGCTGGGGAGGGATGGGCACAGATACGCAGTATTTT. It yields the protein CASSWGGMGTDTQYF.

This clonotype turned up a few times. The chain recombines TRBV6-5 with TRBJ2-5; no clear D. With 2 bases removed from V and 5 bases from J, the gap between germline ends came to 9 bases. The CDR3 runs 13 residues. Germline V CDR1 and CDR2: MNHEY, SVGAGI. DNA of the CDR3: TGTGCCAGCAGTTACAGTGGTTTGGAGACCCAGTACTTC. Translated, it gives CASSYSGLETQYF.

This chain connects TRBV6-4 to TRBJ2-7; the match to TRBD1 covers 7 bases. V dropped 1 base and J dropped 1; count of bases not matched to a gene: 7. The CDR3 totals 16 residues. Germline V gives CDR1 MRHNA, CDR2 SNTAGT. CDR3 sequence (DNA): TGTGCCAGCAGTGACTGGGGCCTGGGACAGTCCTACGAGCAGTACTTC. Residues: CASSDWGLGQSYEQYF.

The chain couples TRBV19 to TRBJ1-2; D not resolved. V lost 7 bases and J 1 base, leaving 10 bases between the germline ends. Germline CDR1 reads LNHDA; CDR2 reads SQIVND (reference sequence). The CDR3 is made up of 13 amino acids. The CDR3 DNA reads TGTGCCAGTATCCCCGGTCATAACTATGGCTACACCTTC. As protein: CASIPGHNYGYTF.

The V call is TRBV19, the J call TRBJ1-5, with D unresolved. The CDR3 is 14 residues long. Trimming took 2 bases from V and 6 from J, leaving 11 bases between them. The germline gives CDR1 LNHDA, CDR2 SQIVND (reference sequence). CDR3 in amino acids: CASSIRTDFQPQHF. The CDR3 DNA is TGTGCCAGTAGTATAAGAACCGATTTTCAGCCCCAGCATTTT.

The chain joins TRBV7-2 to TRBJ2-7; 10 bases are a match to TRBD2. Germline V gives CDR1 SGHTA, CDR2 FQGNSA. The junction had 12 bases not matched to a gene; V was cut back by 5 bases and J by 2 bases. CDR3 length equals 17 residues. The CDR3 DNA reads as TGTGCCAGCAGCCCCCTGATCGGACTAGCGGCTACCTACGAGCAGTACTTC. Its translation is CASSPLIGLAATYEQYF. The variable domain in full, with the rest retrieved from reference TRBV7-2 and TRBJ2-7, is GAGVSQSPSNKVTEKGKDVELRCDPISGHTALYWYRQSLGQGLEFLIYFQGNSAPDKSGLPSDRFSAERTGGSVSTLTIQRTQQEDSAVYLCASSPLIGLAATYEQYFGPGTRLTVT.

J is TRBJ2-1 and V is TRBV7-2; D may be TRBD2 (6 bases). Germline V gene sequence: CDR1 SGHTA, CDR2 FQGNSA. The CDR3 is 13 amino acids. Trimming removed 5 bases at V and 11 bases at J, with 16 bases between. The CDR3 DNA sequence: TGTGCCAGCAGCCCCCCGAGCCGGGAGAAGCAGTTCTTC. Its translation: CASSPPSREKQFF.